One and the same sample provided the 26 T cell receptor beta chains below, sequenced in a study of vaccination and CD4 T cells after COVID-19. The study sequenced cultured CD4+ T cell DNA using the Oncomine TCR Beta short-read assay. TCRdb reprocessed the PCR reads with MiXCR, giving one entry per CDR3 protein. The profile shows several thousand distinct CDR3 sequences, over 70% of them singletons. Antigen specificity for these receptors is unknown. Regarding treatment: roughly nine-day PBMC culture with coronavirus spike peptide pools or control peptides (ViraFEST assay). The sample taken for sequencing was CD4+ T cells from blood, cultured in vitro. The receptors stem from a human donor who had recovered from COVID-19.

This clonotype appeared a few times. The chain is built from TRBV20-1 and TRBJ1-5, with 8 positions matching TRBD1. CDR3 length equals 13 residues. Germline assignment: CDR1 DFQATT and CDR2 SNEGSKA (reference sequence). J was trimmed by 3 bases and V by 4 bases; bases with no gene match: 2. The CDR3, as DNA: TGCAGTGCTATGGGACAGGACAATCAGCCCCAGCATTTT. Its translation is CSAMGQDNQPQHF.

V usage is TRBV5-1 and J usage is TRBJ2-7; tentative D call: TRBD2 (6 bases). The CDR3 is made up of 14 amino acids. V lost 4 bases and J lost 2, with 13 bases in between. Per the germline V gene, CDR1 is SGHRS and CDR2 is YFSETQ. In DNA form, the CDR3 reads TGCGCCAGCAGCGGCGGGACGGGGACCTACGAGCAGTACTTC. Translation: CASSGGTGTYEQYF.

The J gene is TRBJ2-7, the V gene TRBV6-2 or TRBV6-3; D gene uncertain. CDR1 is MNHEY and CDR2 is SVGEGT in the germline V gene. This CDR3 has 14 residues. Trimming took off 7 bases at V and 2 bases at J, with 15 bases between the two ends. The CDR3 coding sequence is TGTGCCAGCACTAGGTCAGGAGTTACCTACGAGCAGTACTTC. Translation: CASTRSGVTYEQYF.

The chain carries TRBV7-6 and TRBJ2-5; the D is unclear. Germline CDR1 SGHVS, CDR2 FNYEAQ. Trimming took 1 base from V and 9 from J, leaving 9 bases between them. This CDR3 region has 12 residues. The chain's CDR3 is CASSLVDGPQYF. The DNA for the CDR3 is TGTGCCAGCAGCTTAGTAGATGGTCCCCAGTACTTC.

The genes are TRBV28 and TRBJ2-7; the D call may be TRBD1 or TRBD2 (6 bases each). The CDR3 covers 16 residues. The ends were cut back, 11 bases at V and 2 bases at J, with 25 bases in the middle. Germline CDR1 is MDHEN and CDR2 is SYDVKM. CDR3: CAGRWGAFKETYEQYF. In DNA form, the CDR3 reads TGTGCCGGCCGGTGGGGGGCGTTTAAAGAAACCTACGAGCAGTACTTC.

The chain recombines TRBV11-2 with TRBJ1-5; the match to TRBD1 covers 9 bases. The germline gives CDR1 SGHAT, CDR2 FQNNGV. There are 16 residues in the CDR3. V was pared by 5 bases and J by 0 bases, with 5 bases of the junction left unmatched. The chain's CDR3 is CASSAQGQGSNQPQHF. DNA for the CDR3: TGTGCCAGCAGCGCCCAGGGACAGGGTAGCAATCAGCCCCAGCATTTT.

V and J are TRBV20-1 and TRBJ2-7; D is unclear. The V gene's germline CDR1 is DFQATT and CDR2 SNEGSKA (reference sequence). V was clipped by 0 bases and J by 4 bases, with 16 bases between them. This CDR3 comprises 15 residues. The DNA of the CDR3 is TGCAGTGCTAGAGATCTAAGAAGGGTCGGGTACGAGCAGTACTTC. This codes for CSARDLRRVGYEQYF.

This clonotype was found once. CDR3 bases: TGTGCCACCAGTGATTTGAGGGGAACAGGGGCCTACGGGGAGCTGTTTTTT. It is translated as CATSDLRGTGAYGELFF. The chain has TRBV24-1 and TRBJ2-2; 7 nucleotides line up with TRBD1. CDR1 is KGHDR, CDR2 SFDVKD, per germline. This CDR3 spans 17 amino acids. The junction had 10 bases not matched to a gene; V was cut back by 0 bases and J by 7 bases.

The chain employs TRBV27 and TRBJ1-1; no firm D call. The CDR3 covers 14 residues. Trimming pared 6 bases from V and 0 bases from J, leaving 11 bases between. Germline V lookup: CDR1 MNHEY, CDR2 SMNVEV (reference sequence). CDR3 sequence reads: CASRLYGVNTEAFF. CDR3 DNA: TGTGCCAGCAGGCTTTACGGCGTGAACACTGAAGCTTTCTTT.

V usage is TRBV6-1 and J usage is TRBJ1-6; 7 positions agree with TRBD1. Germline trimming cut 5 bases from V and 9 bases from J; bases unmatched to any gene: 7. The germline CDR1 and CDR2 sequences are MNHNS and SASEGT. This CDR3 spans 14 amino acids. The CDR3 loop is CASSPQGGVSPLHF. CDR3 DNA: TGTGCCAGCAGTCCGCAGGGGGGGGTTTCACCCCTCCACTTT.

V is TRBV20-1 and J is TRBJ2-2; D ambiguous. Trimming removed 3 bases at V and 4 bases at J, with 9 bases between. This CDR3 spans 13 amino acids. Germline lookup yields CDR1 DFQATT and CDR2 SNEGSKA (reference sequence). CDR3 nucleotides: TGCAGTGCTAGTGGTCAGATCACCGGGGAGCTGTTTTTT. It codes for CSASGQITGELFF.

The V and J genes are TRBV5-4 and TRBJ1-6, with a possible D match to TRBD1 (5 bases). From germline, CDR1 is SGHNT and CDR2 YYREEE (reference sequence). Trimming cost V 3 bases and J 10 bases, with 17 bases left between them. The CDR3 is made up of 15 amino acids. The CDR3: CASSYVPGPGSPLHF. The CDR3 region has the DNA TGTGCCAGCAGCTATGTCCCGGGACCCGGCTCACCCCTCCACTTT.

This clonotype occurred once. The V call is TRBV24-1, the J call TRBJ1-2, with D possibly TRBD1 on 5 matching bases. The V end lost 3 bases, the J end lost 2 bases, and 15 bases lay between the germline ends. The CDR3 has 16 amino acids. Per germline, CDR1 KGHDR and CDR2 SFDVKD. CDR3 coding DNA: TGTGCCACCAGTGATGGGGGGAGGGACTTGAACTATGGCTACACCTTC. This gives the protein CATSDGGRDLNYGYTF.

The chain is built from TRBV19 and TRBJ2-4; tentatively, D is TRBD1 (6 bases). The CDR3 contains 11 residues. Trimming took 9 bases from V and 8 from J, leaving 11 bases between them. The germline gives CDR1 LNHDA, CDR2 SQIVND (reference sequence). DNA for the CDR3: TGTGCCAGCAAACAGGGTTACATTCAGTACTTC. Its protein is CASKQGYIQYF.

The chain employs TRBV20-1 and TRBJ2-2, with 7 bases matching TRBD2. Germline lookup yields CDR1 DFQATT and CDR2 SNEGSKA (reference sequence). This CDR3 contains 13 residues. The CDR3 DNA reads TGCAGCTGGGGAGGGACGAACACCGGGGAGCTGTTTTTT. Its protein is CSWGGTNTGELFF.

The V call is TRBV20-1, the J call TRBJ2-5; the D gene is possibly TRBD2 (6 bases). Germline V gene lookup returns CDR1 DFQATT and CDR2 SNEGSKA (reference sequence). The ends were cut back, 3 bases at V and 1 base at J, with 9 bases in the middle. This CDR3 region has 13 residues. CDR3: CSASRDSQETQYF. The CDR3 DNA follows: TGCAGTGCTAGCAGGGACTCCCAAGAGACCCAGTACTTC.

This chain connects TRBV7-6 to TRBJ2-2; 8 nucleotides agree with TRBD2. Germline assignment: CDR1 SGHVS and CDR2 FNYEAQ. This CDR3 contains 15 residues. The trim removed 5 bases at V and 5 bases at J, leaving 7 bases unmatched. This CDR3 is CASSLQLAGTGELFF. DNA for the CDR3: TGTGCCAGCAGCCTCCAGCTAGCGGGTACCGGGGAGCTGTTTTTT.

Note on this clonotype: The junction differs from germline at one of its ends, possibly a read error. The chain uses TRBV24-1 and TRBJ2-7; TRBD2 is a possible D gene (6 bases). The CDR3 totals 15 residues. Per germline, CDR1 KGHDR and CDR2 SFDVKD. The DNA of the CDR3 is TGTGCCGCCAGCCCTTCTTCCGGGAGTATCTACGAGCAGTACTTC. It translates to CAASPSSGSIYEQYF.

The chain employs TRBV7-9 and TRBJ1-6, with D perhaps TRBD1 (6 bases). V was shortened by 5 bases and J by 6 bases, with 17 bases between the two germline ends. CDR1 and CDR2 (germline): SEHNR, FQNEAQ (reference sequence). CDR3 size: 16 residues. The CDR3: CASSQGGGRRNSPLHF. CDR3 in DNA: TGTGCCAGCAGCCAAGGGGGGGGGCGCCGTAATTCACCCCTCCACTTT.

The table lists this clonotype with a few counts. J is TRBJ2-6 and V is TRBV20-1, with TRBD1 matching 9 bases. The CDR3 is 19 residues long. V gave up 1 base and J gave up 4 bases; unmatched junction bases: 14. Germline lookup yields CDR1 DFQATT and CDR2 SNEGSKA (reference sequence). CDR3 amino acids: CSARAPGTGRSLGANVLTF. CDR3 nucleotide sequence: TGCAGTGCTAGAGCCCCCGGGACAGGGAGGTCGCTAGGGGCCAACGTCCTGACTTTC.

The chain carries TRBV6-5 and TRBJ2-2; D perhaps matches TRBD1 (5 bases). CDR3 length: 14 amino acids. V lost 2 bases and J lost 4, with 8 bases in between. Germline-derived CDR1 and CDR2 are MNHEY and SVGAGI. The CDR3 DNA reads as TGTGCCAGCAGTTACCAGGGAACCACCGGGGAGCTGTTTTTT. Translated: CASSYQGTTGELFF.

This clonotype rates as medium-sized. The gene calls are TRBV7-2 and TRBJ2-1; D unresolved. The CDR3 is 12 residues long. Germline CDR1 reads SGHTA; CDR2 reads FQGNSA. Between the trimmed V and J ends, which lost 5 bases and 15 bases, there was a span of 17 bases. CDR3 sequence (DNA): TGTGCCAGCAGCACTCCTCGGTGGCCCGCGTTCTTC. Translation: CASSTPRWPAFF.

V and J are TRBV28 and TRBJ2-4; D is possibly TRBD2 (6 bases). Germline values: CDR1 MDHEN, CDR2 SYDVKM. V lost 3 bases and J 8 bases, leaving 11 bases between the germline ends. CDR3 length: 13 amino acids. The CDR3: CASSFGGSDIQYF. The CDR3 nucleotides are TGTGCCAGCAGTTTTGGGGGGTCGGACATTCAGTACTTC.

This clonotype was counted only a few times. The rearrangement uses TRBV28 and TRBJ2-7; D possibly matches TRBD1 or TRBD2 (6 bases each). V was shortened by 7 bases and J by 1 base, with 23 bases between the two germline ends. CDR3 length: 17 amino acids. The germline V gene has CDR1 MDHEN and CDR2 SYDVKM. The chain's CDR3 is CASTIKGGRGKSYEQYF. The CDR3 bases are TGTGCCAGCACCATTAAAGGGGGGAGAGGAAAGTCCTACGAGCAGTACTTC.

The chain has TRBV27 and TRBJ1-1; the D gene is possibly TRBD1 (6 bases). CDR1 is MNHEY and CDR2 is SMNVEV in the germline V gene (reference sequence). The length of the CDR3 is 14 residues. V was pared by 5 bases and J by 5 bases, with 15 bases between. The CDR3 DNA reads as TGTGCCAGCAGTCGGGTGGGTCAGGGGACTGAAGCTTTCTTT. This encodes CASSRVGQGTEAFF.

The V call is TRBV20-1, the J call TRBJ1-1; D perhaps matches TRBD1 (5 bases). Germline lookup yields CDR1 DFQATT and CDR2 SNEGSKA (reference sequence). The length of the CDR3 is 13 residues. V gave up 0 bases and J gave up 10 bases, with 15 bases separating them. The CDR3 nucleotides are TGCAGTGCTAGAGATAACGGGGGGTGGGGAGCTTTCTTT. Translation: CSARDNGGWGAFF.